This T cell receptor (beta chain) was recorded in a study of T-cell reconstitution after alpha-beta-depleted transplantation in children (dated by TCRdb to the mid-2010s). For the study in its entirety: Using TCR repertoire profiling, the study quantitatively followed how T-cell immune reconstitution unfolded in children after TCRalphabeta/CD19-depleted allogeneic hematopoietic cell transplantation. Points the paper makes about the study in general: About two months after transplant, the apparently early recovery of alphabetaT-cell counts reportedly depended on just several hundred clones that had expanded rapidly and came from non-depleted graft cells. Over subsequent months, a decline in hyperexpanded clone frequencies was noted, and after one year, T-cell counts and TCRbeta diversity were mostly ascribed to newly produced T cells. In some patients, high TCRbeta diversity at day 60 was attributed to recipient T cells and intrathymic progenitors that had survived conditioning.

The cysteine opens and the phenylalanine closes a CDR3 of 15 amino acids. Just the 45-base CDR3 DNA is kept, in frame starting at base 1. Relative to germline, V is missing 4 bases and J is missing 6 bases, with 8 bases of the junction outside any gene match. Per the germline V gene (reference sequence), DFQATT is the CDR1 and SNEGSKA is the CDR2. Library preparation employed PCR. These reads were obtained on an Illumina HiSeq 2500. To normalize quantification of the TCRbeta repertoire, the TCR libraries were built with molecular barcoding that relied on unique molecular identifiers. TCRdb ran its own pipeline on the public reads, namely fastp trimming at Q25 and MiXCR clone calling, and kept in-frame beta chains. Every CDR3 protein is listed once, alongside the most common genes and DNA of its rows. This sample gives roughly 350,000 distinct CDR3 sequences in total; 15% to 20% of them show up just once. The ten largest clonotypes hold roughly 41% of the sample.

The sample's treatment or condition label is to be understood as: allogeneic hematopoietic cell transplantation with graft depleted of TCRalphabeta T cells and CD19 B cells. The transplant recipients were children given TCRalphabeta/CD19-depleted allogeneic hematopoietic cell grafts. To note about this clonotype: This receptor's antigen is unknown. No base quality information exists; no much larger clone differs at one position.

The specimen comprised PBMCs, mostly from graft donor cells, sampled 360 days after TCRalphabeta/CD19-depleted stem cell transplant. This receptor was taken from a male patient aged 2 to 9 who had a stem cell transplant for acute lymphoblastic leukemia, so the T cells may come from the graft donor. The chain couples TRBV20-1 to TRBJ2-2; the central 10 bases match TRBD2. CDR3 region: CSATASGSFSGELFF. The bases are TGCAGTGCTACCGCTAGCGGGAGCTTCTCCGGGGAGCTGTTTTTT.